What follows is one T cell receptor (beta chain) and its context. The antigen is unknown. The CDR3 is 17 amino acids. Per the germline V gene, CDR1 is LNHDA and CDR2 is SQIVND (reference sequence). These data originate in a study of T cells in Graves' hyperthyroidism and ophthalmopathy. Study observations and caveats: In blood, most of the thyroid clonotypes expanded above 0.001 were also present.

There were TCR beta CDR3 regions amplified from RNA transcripts. TCR CDR3 underwent first-round RT-PCR with the HTBI primer set. Each CDR3 protein gets one entry after TCRdb re-called the multiplex PCR reads with MiXCR. Found here are about 400,000 distinct CDR3 sequences, 13% to 15% of them singletons; the top ten hold roughly 20%. The rearrangement joins TRBV19 to TRBJ2-7; 12 bases fit TRBD2. The last part of the DNA fits TRBJ2-1 better; the J call may be wrong. The sample comprised blood. This sequence was found in a woman in her sixties with Graves' ophthalmopathy. The CDR3 loop reads CASSPTSGSGGSYEQFF. The DNA for the CDR3 is TGTGCCAGTAGCCCGACTAGCGGGAGTGGTGGTTCCTACGAGCAGTTCTTC.